The 18 T cell receptor beta chains given below trace back to one sample, sequenced in a study of T cell repertoires in ileal Crohn's disease. Time point denoted: neoterminal ileum biopsy at postoperative endoscopy, about 6 months after surgery. Using immunoSEQ multiplex PCR, the repertoire was profiled, and TCRdb retains in-frame clones only, with some absent. The data show about 11,000 clones, about four fifths seen once. Sequencing was carried out using ileal tissue. The receptor set was obtained from an adult with Crohn's disease.

This sequence joins TRBV7-2 and TRBJ1-5; D gene uncertain. V was trimmed by 1 base and J by 9 bases, leaving 13 bases between them. The CDR3 is 14 residues long. Germline V gene sequence: CDR1 SGHTA, CDR2 FQGNSA. The CDR3 spells CASSLGAPLWPQHF. CDR3 bases: TGTGCCAGCAGCTTAGGGGCACCACTTTGGCCCCAGCATTTT.

In this sample, this clone turned up a few times. The J gene is TRBJ1-1, the V gene TRBV21-1; TRBD1 is the table's D call and was not checked against the DNA. TRBV21-1 is noted as a pseudogene. CDR3 length: 14 amino acids. The DNA for the CDR3 is TGTGCCAGCAGCAAGGGACAGCCGAACACTGAAGCTTTCTTT. It translates to CASSKGQPNTEAFF.

This chain links TRBV18 with TRBJ1-4; D not resolved. There are 13 residues in the CDR3. The V and J ends lost 6 bases and 0 bases respectively, with 5 bases between them. In germline, CDR1 is KGHSH, CDR2 LQKENI. The CDR3 spells CASSRATNEKLFF. The CDR3 bases are TGTGCCAGCTCTCGCGCAACTAATGAAAAACTGTTTTTT.

The chain recombines TRBV7-6 with TRBJ1-1; D may be TRBD1 (6 bases). The germline V and J ends were trimmed by 5 bases and 1 base, with 8 bases remaining between them. CDR1 and CDR2 from the germline V gene are SGHVS and FNYEAQ. The CDR3 runs to 13 residues. In DNA, the CDR3 is TGTGCCAGCAGCGCGACAGGGAACACTGAAGCTTTCTTT. As protein: CASSATGNTEAFF.

This chain joins TRBV6-5 and TRBJ2-7; TRBD2 might be the D (8 bases). Germline CDR1 is MNHEY and CDR2 is SVGAGI. The CDR3 runs 15 residues. Trimming removed 2 bases from V and 6 bases from J, with 17 bases in between. The CDR3 DNA reads TGTGCCAGCAGTTACCGGACAGGACTAGCCAGCGAGCAGTACTTC. Translating gives CASSYRTGLASEQYF.

The chain uses TRBV7-8 and TRBJ1-4; D remains unclear. The CDR3 length is 14 residues. The V gene's germline CDR1 is SGHVS and CDR2 FQNEAQ. V dropped 4 bases and J dropped 6 bases, with 12 bases sitting between them. The CDR3 nucleotides read TGTGCCAGCAGCTCTATGGTAAAAGATGAAAAACTGTTTTTT. Protein sequence: CASSSMVKDEKLFF. The whole variable domain, remainder taken from reference TRBV7-8 and TRBJ1-4, is GAGVSQSPRYKVAKRGQDVALRCDPISGHVSLFWYQQALGQGPEFLTYFQNEAQLDKSGLPSDRFFAERPEGSVSTLKIQRTQQEDSAVYLCASSSMVKDEKLFFGSGTQLSVL.

This chain connects TRBV7-9 to TRBJ2-2; 8 positions match TRBD1. The germline V gene encodes CDR1 SEHNR and CDR2 FQNEAQ (reference sequence). The V segment lost 3 bases and the J segment 6 bases; nucleotides outside the gene matches: 3. This CDR3 has 14 residues. The DNA of the CDR3 is TGTGCCAGCAGCTTCCGACAGGGGTCCGGGGAGCTGTTTTTT. Protein product: CASSFRQGSGELFF.

The CDR3 nucleotides are TGTGCCAGCCAGTGGGGGGTGAACACTGAAGCTTTCTTT. It is translated as CASQWGVNTEAFF. The rearrangement links TRBV25-1 to TRBJ1-1; the D gene is possibly TRBD1 (5 bases). This CDR3 region has 13 residues. Looked up from germline, CDR1 is MGHDK and CDR2 is SYGVNS. V dropped 8 bases and J dropped 0 bases, with 10 bases sitting between them. Drawing the rest from reference TRBV25-1 and TRBJ1-1, the complete variable domain is EADIYQTPRYLVIGTGKKITLECSQTMGHDKMYWYQQDPGMELHLIHYSYGVNSTEKGDLSSESTVSRIRTEHFPLTLESARPSHTSQYLCASQWGVNTEAFFGQGTRLTVV.

The chain has TRBV5-1 and TRBJ1-1; D might be TRBD1 (5 bases). Germline values: CDR1 SGHRS, CDR2 YFSETQ. Trimming removed 3 bases at V and 3 bases at J, with 12 bases between. The CDR3 runs 14 residues. CDR3 in DNA: TGCGCCAGCAGCTCCGGGCCGGGGGACACTGAAGCTTTCTTT. Translating it yields CASSSGPGDTEAFF.

The chain is built from TRBV2 and TRBJ1-6, with 10 nucleotides matching TRBD1. The V gene end was trimmed by 4 bases and the J gene end by 7 bases; junction bases not matched to a gene: 4. Per germline, CDR1 SNHLY and CDR2 FYNNEI. CDR3 length: 15 residues. The CDR3 sequence is CASSAQTGGNSPLHF. The DNA of the CDR3 is TGTGCCAGCAGTGCCCAGACAGGGGGCAATTCACCCCTCCACTTT.

The CDR3 DNA is TGTGCCAGCAGCTTGGGGTGGGCGCTAATGAACACTGAAGCTTTCTTT. This codes for CASSLGWALMNTEAFF. V gene TRBV5-5 combines with J gene TRBJ1-1; D call uncertain. Trimming took off 0 bases at V and 0 bases at J, with 12 bases between the two ends. This CDR3 contains 16 residues. The germline V gene has CDR1 SGHKS and CDR2 YYEKEE (reference sequence).

The chain recombines TRBV7-9 with TRBJ1-4; 9 bases line up with TRBD1. The CDR3 has 15 amino acids. Germline loops: CDR1 SEHNR, CDR2 FQNEAQ (reference sequence). Trimming at V came to 4 bases and at J to 2 bases, leaving 2 bases not matched to a gene. CDR3: CASSYRGHTNEKLFF. CDR3 DNA: TGTGCCAGCAGCTACAGGGGGCACACTAATGAAAAACTGTTTTTT.

The chain carries TRBV18 and TRBJ1-5; D is unclear. Per germline, CDR1 KGHSH and CDR2 LQKENI. Between the trimmed V and J ends, which lost 1 base and 0 bases, there was a span of 7 bases. The CDR3 length is 15 residues. CDR3 nucleotides: TGTGCCAGCTCACCACGAGGTTATAGCAATCAGCCCCAGCATTTT. As protein: CASSPRGYSNQPQHF.

The gene calls are TRBV5-8 and TRBJ1-1; D is unclear. V lost 4 bases to trimming and J lost 5 bases, with 24 bases between them. The length of the CDR3 is 17 residues. Germline V gives CDR1 SGHTS, CDR2 YDEGEE. This CDR3 is CASSLGRWRSWETEAFF. CDR3 sequence (DNA): TGTGCCAGCAGCCTCGGAAGGTGGAGGAGTTGGGAAACTGAAGCTTTCTTT.

The chain carries TRBV29-1 and TRBJ1-2; 7 bases match TRBD1. CDR1 is SQVTM and CDR2 is ANQGSEA in the germline V gene. CDR3 size: 14 residues. V lost 2 bases to trimming and J lost 2 bases; unmatched junction nucleotides: 5. The CDR3 coding sequence is TGCAGCGTTGAAAAGGGGGCGGAGAACTATGGCTACACCTTC. This encodes CSVEKGAENYGYTF.

This clone is deemed large. The chain uses TRBV11-2 and TRBJ2-7; the D is unclear. CDR3 length: 12 residues. Germline CDR1 and CDR2: SGHAT and FQNNGV. The V end lost 5 bases, the J end lost 4 bases, and 9 bases lay between the germline ends. CDR3 in amino acids: CASSTEVYEQYF. Written as DNA, the CDR3 is TGTGCCAGCAGCACCGAGGTTTACGAGCAGTACTTC.

J is TRBJ2-1 and V is TRBV27; TRBD1 matches at 9 bases. V lost 6 bases and J lost 12; bases outside the gene matches: 12. CDR3 length: 14 amino acids. The germline CDR1 and CDR2 sequences are MNHEY and SMNVEV (reference sequence). The DNA of the CDR3 is TGTGCCAGCAGAAGGGACAGGGTGAATGGTCGGCAGTTCTTC. Residues: CASRRDRVNGRQFF.

As to this clone: The sample contains more than one DNA sequence encoding this CDR3. The chain recombines TRBV5-4 with TRBJ1-2, with 7 positions matching TRBD1. The CDR3 covers 14 residues. From germline, CDR1 is SGHNT and CDR2 YYREEE (reference sequence). J gave up 4 bases and V 1 base, and 4 bases lay outside the gene matches. Here the CDR3 reads CASSLTGEVYGYTF. Written as DNA, the CDR3 is TGTGCCAGCAGCTTGACAGGGGAGGTCTATGGCTACACCTTC.